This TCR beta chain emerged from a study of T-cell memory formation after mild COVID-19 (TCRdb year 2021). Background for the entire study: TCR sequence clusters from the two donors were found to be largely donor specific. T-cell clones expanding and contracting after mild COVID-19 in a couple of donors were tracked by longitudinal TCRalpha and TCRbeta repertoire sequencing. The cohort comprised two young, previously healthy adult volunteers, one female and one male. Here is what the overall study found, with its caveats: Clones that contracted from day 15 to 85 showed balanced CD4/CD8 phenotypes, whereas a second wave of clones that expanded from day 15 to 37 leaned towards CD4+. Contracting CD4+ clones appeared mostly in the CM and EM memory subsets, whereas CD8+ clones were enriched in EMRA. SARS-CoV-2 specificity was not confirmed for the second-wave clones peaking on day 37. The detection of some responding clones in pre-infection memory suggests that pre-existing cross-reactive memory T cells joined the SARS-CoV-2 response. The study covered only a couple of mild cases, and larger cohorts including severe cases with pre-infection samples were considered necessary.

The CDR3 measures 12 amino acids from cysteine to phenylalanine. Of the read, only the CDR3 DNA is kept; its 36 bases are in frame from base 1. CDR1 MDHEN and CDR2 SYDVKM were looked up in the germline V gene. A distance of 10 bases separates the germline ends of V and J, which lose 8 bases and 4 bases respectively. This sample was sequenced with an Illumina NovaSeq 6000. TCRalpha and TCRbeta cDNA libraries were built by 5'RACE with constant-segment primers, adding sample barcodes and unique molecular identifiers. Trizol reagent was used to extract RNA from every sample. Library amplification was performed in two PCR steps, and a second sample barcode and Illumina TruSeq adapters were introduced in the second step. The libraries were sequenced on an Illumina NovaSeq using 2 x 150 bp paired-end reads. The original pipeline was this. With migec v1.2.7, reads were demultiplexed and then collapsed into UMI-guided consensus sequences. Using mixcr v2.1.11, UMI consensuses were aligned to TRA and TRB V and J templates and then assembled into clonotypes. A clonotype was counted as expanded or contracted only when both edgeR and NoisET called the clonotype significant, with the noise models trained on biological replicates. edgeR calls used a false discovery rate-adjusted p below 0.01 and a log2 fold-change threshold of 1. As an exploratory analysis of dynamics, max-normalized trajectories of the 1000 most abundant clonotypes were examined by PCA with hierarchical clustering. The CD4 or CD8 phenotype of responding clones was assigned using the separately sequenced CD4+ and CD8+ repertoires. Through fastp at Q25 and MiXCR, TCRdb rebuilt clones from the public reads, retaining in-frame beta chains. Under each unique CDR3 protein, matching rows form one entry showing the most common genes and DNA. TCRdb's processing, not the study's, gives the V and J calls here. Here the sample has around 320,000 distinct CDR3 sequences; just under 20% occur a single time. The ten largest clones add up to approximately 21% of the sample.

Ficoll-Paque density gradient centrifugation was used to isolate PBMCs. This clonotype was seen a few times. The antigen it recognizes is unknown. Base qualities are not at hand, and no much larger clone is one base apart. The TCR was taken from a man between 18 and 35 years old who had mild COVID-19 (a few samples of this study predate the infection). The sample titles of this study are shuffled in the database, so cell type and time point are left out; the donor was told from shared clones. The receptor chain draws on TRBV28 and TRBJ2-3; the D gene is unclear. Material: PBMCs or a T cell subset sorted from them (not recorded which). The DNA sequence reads TGTGCCAGCGGAGTAGCTCCAGATACGCAGTATTTT. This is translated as CASGVAPDTQYF.